This T cell receptor beta chain was observed in a study of graft-versus-host responses after intestinal transplantation. From the graft tissue, intraepithelial and lamina propria lymphocytes were released through processing. TCRdb's table, derived via immunoSEQ multiplex PCR, lists solely in-frame clones and lacks some. The sample lists 7,500 to 8,500 clones; around 67% were seen once. The TCR was taken from a human patient who received an intestinal transplant, so some T cells may come from the graft donor. The sequencing here drew on ileum tissue, taken approximately 490 days after intestinal transplant.

This CDR3 reads CASSKGTDTQYF. Here the CDR3 DNA reads TGTGCCAGCTCAAAAGGGACAGATACGCAGTATTTT. This chain uses TRBV2 with TRBJ2-3; unclear D gene. The length of the CDR3 is 12 residues. The V gene's germline CDR1 is SNHLY and CDR2 FYNNEI. V lost 8 bases and J 3 bases, leaving 9 bases between the germline ends.